Below, 3 T cell receptor beta chains from the same sample are listed, as sequenced in a study of shared clonotypes between healthy human individuals. Method: immunoSEQ multiplex PCR; TCRdb's copy keeps in-frame clones and lacks some. The sample holds approximately 1,000,000 clones, around three quarters seen once. The material sequenced was memory CD4+ T cells from PBMCs. Subset specified: CD45RA-negative fraction. These receptors all come from a man aged 18 to 30 in good health. Some clones in this sample may be carry-over from other donors' samples.

The DNA of the CDR3 is TGTGCCAGCAGCGTAGTCGCAGGGGACTATGGCTACACCTTC. It specifies CASSVVAGDYGYTF. V and J are TRBV9 and TRBJ1-2, with D perhaps TRBD1 (6 bases). The length of the CDR3 is 14 residues. V lost 0 bases and J lost 3, with 9 bases in between. The V gene's germline CDR1 is SGDLS and CDR2 YYNGEE.

The chain carries TRBV19 and TRBJ2-5; TRBD2 matches 13 bases. Germline CDR1 LNHDA, CDR2 SQIVND (reference sequence). CDR3 size: 18 residues. V lost 5 bases to trimming and J lost 4 bases; unmatched junction nucleotides: 13. CDR3 protein: CASSAGLAGSPILETQYF. The CDR3 DNA is TGTGCCAGTAGTGCGGGACTAGCGGGGTCCCCCATCCTAGAGACCCAGTACTTC.

This clone was seen a handful of times. J is TRBJ2-5 and V is TRBV20-1, with D possibly being TRBD1 (5 bases). This CDR3 is built from 11 residues. Germline V gene sequence: CDR1 DFQATT, CDR2 SNEGSKA (reference sequence). The V gene lost 7 bases and the J gene lost 0 bases, with 6 bases spanning the gap. The CDR3 region is CSETDQETQYF. As DNA, the CDR3 is TGCAGTGAGACAGACCAAGAGACCCAGTACTTC.